Given below is one TCR beta chain in context. These data belong to a study of T cells in tuberculosis. As for the study in general: The T cells targeted glucose monomycolate, a mycobacterial lipid, via CD1B.

The germline V gene has CDR1 ENHRY and CDR2 SYGVKD. This CDR3 is 14 amino acids long. V dropped 3 bases and J dropped 0 bases, with 5 bases sitting between them. Produced via immunoSEQ multiplex PCR; TCRdb's table is partial and in-frame only. The data show 50,000 to 65,000 clones, nearly 90% seen once. Sorting used thawed, overnight-rested PBMC stained with anti-CD3, a viability dye and GMM-loaded CD1B tetramer. C32 glucose monomycolate from Rhodococcus equi was loaded onto the CD1B tetramers. CD14-expressing monocytes were removed from PBMC before cryopreservation and sorting. Whole-study findings and limits: T cells binding CD1B-GMM tetramer weakly possibly escaped the sort.

What was sequenced was CD1b-GMM tetramer-negative cells sorted from PBMCs. The rearrangement links TRBV10-3 to TRBJ1-4; no reliable D call. This clonotype was sampled from an adult woman with latent tuberculosis. CDR3 protein: CAISESATNEKLFF. CDR3 nucleotides: TGTGCCATCAGTGAATCAGCAACTAATGAAAAACTGTTTTTT.